Shown below are 10 T cell receptor beta chains from a single sample sequenced in a study of regulatory T cells in long-lasting Graves disease. Time point here: newly diagnosed GD, antithyroid drugs for less than 3 months. The TCR library was made from RNA extracted from PBMCs. The TCR beta library used iRepertoire HTBI primers with Arm-PCR amplification of CDR3. In TCRdb, the multiplex PCR reads were re-called with MiXCR into one record per CDR3 protein. The sample has 380,000 or so distinct CDR3 sequences, about 16% seen once. These data were likewise used in another study, on T cells in Graves' hyperthyroidism and ophthalmopathy.

Specimen: peripheral blood mononuclear cells (PBMCs), collected at new diagnosis, from a patient treated with antithyroid drugs. These receptors came from a young woman with Graves disease.

V is TRBV7-8 and J is TRBJ2-1; 11 bases line up with TRBD2. The CDR3 is 16 amino acids. The trim removed 2 bases at V and 7 bases at J, leaving 7 bases unmatched. Germline CDR1 and CDR2: SGHVS and FQNEAQ. The CDR3 DNA follows: TGTGCCAGCAGCTTACGGGTAGCGGGGGGGTTAAATGAGCAGTTCTTC. It codes for CASSLRVAGGLNEQFF.

The chain employs TRBV6-1 and TRBJ1-3; D is ambiguous. This CDR3 is built from 17 residues. V was clipped by 4 bases and J by 0 bases, with 16 bases between them. Germline CDR1 and CDR2: MNHNS and SASEGT. CDR3 region: CASSARRTASSGNTIYF. The CDR3 coding sequence is TGTGCCAGCAGTGCCCGACGGACGGCCAGCTCTGGAAACACCATATATTTT.

Many counts were recorded for this clonotype. CDR3 bases: TGCGCCAGCAGCCGCGGGACTAGCTCCCCCGAGCAGTACTTC. Its translation is CASSRGTSSPEQYF. The chain combines TRBV5-1 with TRBJ2-7; 9 bases align to TRBD2. The CDR3 is made up of 14 amino acids. Trimming at V came to 4 bases and at J to 6 bases, leaving 8 bases not matched to a gene. In germline, CDR1 is SGHRS, CDR2 YFSETQ.

The rearrangement joins TRBV19 to TRBJ1-4; D ambiguous. The CDR3 sequence is 17 residues long. Between the trimmed V and J ends, which lost 3 bases and 4 bases, there was a span of 18 bases. The germline CDR1 and CDR2 sequences are LNHDA and SQIVND (reference sequence). The CDR3 loop is CASSMYSSLLHNEKLFF. The CDR3 bases are TGTGCCAGTAGTATGTATTCGAGCTTGCTCCATAATGAAAAACTGTTTTTT.

Many counts were recorded for this clonotype. This chain joins TRBV3-1 and TRBJ1-6; weak D call: TRBD1 (6 bases). CDR1 and CDR2 (germline): LGHDT, YNNKEL (reference sequence). The V gene lost 0 bases and the J gene lost 8 bases, with 11 bases spanning the gap. This CDR3 is 15 amino acids long. Written as DNA, the CDR3 is TGTGCCAGCAGCCAAGAAGACAGGCCTTATTCACCCCTCCACTTT. This sequence encodes CASSQEDRPYSPLHF.

The DNA of the CDR3 is TGCAGTGCTAGAGACCCACAGGGGGTGTCCTATTATGGCTACACCTTC. Amino acids: CSARDPQGVSYYGYTF. The rearrangement joins TRBV20-1 to TRBJ1-2; TRBD1 matches at 8 bases. Looked up from germline, CDR1 is DFQATT and CDR2 is SNEGSKA (reference sequence). The V and J ends lost 0 bases and 5 bases, in that order; junction bases with no gene match: 11. This CDR3 contains 16 residues.

This chain links TRBV29-1 with TRBJ1-5; 8 bases map to TRBD1. The CDR3 has 14 residues. Trimming took 6 bases from V and 2 from J; bases not matched to a gene: 6. Germline V gene sequence: CDR1 SQVTM, CDR2 ANQGSEA. CDR3 DNA: TGCAGCGTATCTGGACAGGGCGGCAATCAGCCCCAGCATTTT. Amino acids: CSVSGQGGNQPQHF.

This clonotype was recorded a few times. V gene TRBV20-1 combines with J gene TRBJ2-3, with 9 bases identical to TRBD2. V trimming: 3 bases; J trimming: 6 bases; junction bases outside the gene matches: 4. CDR3 size: 13 residues. Germline V CDR1 and CDR2: DFQATT, SNEGSKA (reference sequence). DNA for the CDR3: TGCAGTGCTAGGGCGGGAGGGACTGATACGCAGTATTTT. Amino acid sequence: CSARAGGTDTQYF.

There are many counts of this clonotype. The CDR3 DNA follows: TGTGCCTGGAGATCAGGGGCGGGGGTCCAGTACTTC. It specifies CAWRSGAGVQYF. The V gene is TRBV30, the J gene TRBJ2-5; the D gene is possibly TRBD2 (7 bases). The germline V and J ends were trimmed by 3 bases and 10 bases, with 15 bases remaining between them. The CDR3 has 12 amino acids. Germline V lookup: CDR1 GTSNPN, CDR2 SVGIG (reference sequence).

CDR3 in amino acids: CASSVDMGEVEKLFF. The CDR3 DNA reads TGTGCCAGCAGCGTAGATATGGGGGAAGTCGAAAAACTGTTTTTT. The rearrangement uses TRBV9 and TRBJ1-4; D is perhaps TRBD1 (5 bases). The CDR3 totals 15 residues. The germline V gene encodes CDR1 SGDLS and CDR2 YYNGEE. Trimming pared 0 bases from V and 8 bases from J, leaving 14 bases between. The complete variable domain, with remaining parts taken from reference TRBV9 and TRBJ1-4, reads DSGVTQTPKHLITATGQRVTLRCSPRSGDLSVYWYQQSLDQGLQFLIQYYNGEERAKGNILERFSAQQFPDLHSELNLSSLELGDSALYFCASSVDMGEVEKLFFGSGTQLSVL.